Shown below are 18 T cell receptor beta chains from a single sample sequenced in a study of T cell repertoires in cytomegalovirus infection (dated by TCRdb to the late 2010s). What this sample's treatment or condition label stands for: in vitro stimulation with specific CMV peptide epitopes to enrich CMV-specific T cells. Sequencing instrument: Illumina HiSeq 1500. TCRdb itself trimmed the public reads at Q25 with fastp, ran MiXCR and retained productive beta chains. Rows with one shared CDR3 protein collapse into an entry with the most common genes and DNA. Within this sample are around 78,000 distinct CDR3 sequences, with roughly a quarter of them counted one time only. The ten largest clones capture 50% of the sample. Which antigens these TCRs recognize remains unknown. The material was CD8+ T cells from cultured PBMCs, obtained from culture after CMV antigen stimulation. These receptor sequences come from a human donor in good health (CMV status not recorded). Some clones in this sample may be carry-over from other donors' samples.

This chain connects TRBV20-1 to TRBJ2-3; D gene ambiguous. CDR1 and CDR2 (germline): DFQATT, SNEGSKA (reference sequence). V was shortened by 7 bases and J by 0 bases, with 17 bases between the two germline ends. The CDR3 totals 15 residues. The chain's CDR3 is CSVGVLVESTDTQYF. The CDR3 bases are TGCAGTGTGGGTGTCCTAGTTGAAAGCACAGATACGCAGTATTTT.

CDR3 region: CASSFPSGAQNNEQFF. The CDR3 DNA follows: TGTGCCAGCAGCTTCCCCTCGGGGGCACAAAACAATGAGCAGTTCTTC. The chain employs TRBV13 and TRBJ2-1, with D possibly called TRBD1 or TRBD2 (6 bases each). CDR1 PRHDT and CDR2 FYEKMQ come from the germline V gene (reference sequence). The CDR3 has 16 amino acids. The V end was cut by 3 bases, the J end by 5 bases, with 17 bases between.

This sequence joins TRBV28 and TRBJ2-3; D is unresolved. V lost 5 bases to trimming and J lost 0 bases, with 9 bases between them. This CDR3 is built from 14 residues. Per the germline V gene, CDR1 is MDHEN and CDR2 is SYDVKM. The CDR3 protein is CASSPRTSTDTQYF. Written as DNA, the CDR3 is TGTGCCAGCAGTCCCCGAACTAGCACAGATACGCAGTATTTT. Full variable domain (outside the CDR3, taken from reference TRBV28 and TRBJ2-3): DVKVTQSSRYLVKRTGEKVFLECVQDMDHENMFWYRQDPGLGLRLIYFSYDVKMKEKGDIPEGYSVSREKKERFSLILESASTNQTSMYLCASSPRTSTDTQYFGPGTRLTVL.

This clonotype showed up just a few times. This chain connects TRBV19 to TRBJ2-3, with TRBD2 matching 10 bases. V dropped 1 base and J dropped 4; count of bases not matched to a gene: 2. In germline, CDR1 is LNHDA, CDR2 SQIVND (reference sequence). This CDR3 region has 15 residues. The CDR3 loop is CASSIGSGGADTQYF. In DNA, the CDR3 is TGTGCCAGTAGTATAGGCAGCGGGGGGGCAGATACGCAGTATTTT.

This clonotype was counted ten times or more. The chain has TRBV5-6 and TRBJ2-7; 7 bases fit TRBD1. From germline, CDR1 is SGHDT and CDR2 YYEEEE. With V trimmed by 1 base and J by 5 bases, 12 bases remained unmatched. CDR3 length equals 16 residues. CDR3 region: CASSLPPGGGGNEQYF. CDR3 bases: TGTGCCAGCAGCTTGCCCCCAGGGGGTGGAGGTAACGAGCAGTACTTC.

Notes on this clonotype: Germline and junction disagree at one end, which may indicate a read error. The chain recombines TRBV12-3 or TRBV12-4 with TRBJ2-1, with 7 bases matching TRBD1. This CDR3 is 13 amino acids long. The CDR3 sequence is CANSLQGYNEQFF. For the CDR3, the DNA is TGTGCCAACAGTTTACAGGGGTACAATGAGCAGTTCTTC.

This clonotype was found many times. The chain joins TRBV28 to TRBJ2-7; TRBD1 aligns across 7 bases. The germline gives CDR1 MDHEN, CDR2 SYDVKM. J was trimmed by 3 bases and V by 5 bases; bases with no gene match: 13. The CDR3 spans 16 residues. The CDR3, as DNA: TGTGCCAGCAGTCCGACTGGGCAGGGGGAAAGCTACGAGCAGTACTTC. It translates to CASSPTGQGESYEQYF.

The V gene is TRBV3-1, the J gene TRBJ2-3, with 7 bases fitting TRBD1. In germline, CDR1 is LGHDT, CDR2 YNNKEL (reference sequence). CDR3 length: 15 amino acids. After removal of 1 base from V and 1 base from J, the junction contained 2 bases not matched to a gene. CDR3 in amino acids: CASSQVTGGTDTQYF. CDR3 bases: TGTGCCAGCAGCCAAGTCACAGGGGGCACAGATACGCAGTATTTT.

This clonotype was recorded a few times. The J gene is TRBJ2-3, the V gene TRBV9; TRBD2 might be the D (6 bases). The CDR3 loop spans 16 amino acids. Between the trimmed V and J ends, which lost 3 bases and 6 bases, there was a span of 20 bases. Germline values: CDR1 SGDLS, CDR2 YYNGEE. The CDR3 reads CASSDDPGVVRDTQYF. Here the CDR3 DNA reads TGTGCCAGCAGCGACGACCCGGGGGTGGTACGGGATACGCAGTATTTT.

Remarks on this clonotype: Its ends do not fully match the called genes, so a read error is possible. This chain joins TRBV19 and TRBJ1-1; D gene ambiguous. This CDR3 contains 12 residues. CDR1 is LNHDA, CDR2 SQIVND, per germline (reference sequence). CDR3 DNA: TGTGTCAGTAGTGCGGCGAACACTGAAGCTTTCTTT. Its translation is CVSSAANTEAFF.

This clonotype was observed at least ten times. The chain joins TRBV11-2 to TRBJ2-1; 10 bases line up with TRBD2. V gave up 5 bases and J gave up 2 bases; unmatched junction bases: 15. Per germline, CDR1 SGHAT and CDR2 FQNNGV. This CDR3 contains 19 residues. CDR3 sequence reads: CASSVYGESGTSAYNEQFF. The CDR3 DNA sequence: TGTGCCAGCAGCGTTTATGGGGAATCCGGGACTAGCGCCTACAATGAGCAGTTCTTC.

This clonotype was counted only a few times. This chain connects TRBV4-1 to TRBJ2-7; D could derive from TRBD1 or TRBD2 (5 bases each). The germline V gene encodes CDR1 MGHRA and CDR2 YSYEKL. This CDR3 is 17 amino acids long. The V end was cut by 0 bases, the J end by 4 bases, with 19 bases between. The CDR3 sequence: CASSQDTGARVRYEQYF. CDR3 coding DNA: TGCGCCAGCAGCCAAGATACCGGGGCTCGGGTCCGGTACGAGCAGTACTTC.

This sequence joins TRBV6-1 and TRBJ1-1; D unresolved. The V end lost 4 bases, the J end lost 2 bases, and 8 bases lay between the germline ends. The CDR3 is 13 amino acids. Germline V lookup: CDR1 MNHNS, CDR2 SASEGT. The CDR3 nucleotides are TGTGCCAGCAGTGCATCACATAACACTGAAGCTTTCTTT. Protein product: CASSASHNTEAFF.

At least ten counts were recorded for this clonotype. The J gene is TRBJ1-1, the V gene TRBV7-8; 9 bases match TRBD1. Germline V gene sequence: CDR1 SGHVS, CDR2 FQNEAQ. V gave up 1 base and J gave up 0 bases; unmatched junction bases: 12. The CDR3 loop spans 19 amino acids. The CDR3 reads CASSLVGILGQGLNTEAFF. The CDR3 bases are TGTGCCAGCAGCTTAGTAGGTATTTTGGGACAGGGACTGAACACTGAAGCTTTCTTT.

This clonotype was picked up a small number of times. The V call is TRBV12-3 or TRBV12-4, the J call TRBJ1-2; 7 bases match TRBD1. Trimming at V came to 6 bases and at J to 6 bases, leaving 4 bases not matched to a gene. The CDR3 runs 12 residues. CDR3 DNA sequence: TGTGCCAGCAGCGCAACAGGGGATGGCTACACCTTC. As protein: CASSATGDGYTF.

The CDR3 here is CAISEPAGGPEHIQYF. The DNA for the CDR3 is TGTGCCATCAGTGAGCCAGCGGGGGGTCCAGAACACATTCAGTACTTC. This chain uses TRBV10-3 with TRBJ2-4; 9 positions agree with TRBD2. Germline-derived CDR1 and CDR2 are ENHRY and SYGVKD. V was clipped by 2 bases and J by 8 bases; unmatched bases: 10. The CDR3 sequence is 16 residues long.

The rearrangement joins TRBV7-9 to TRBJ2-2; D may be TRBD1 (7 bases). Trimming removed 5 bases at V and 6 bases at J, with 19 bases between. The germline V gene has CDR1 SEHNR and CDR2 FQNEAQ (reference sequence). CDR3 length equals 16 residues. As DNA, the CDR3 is TGTGCCAGCAGCAAACGACAGGGTAGCGGTTCCGGGGAGCTGTTTTTT. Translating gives CASSKRQGSGSGELFF.

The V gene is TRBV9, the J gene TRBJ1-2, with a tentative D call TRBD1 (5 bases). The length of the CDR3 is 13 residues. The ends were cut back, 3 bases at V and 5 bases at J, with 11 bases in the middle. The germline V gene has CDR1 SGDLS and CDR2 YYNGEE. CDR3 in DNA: TGTGCCAGCAGCGGGGGCAGACAGTATGGCTACACCTTC. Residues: CASSGGRQYGYTF.